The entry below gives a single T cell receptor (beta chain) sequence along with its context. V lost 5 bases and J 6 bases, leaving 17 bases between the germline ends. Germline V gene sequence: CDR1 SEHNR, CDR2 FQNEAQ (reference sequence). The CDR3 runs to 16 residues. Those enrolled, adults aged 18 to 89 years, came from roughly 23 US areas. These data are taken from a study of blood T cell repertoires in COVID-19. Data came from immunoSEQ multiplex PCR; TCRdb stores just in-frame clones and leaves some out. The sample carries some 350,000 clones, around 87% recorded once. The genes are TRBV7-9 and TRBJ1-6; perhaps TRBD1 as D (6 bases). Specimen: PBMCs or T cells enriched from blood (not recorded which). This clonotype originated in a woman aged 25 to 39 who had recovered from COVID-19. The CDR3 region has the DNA TGTGCCAGCAGCGACTGGGCGGGGGCTGGTAATTCACCCCTCCACTTT. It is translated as CASSDWAGAGNSPLHF.